This T cell receptor (beta chain) was profiled in a study of T cell clusters in autoimmune cytopenias. Multiplex touch-down PCR amplified TRB using TRB-A and TRB-B pools in one tube. TCRdb reprocessed the multiplex PCR reads, with one entry per CDR3 protein and no DNA. The sample has approximately 2,000 distinct CDR3 sequences. Each sample's input was approximately 0.25 ug genomic DNA, roughly 40,000 genome equivalents. These same records also appear under a second study, on T cell repertoires in aging, cancer and after chemotherapy.

The sequenced material came from peripheral blood. The sequence came from a human donor with chronic lymphocytic leukemia.

CDR3 residues: CSAIHRDLLARQYF. V gene TRBV20-1 combines with J gene TRBJ2-7; the TCRdb D gene call, TRBD1, has no DNA to confirm it. Germline CDR1 is DFQATT and CDR2 is SNEGSKA (reference sequence). The CDR3 extends over 14 amino acids.